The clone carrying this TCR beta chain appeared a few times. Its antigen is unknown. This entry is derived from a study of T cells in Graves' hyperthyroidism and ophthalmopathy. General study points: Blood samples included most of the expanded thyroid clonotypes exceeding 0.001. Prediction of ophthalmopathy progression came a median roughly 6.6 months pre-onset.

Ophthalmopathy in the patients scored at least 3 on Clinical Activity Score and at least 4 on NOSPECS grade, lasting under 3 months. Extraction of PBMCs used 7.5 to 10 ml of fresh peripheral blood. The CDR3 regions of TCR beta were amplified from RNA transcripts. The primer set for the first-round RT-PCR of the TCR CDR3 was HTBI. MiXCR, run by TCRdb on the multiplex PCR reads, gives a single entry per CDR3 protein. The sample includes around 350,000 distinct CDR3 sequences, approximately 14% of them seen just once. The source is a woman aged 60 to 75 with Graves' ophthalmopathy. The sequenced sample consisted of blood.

CDR3 protein: CASSLWARNTEAFF. Written as DNA, the CDR3 is TGTGCCAGCAGTTTGTGGGCCCGGAACACTGAAGCTTTCTTT. The V and J genes are TRBV28 and TRBJ1-1; D remains ambiguous. Germline lookup yields CDR1 MDHEN and CDR2 SYDVKM. Trimming took 3 bases from V and 1 from J, leaving 9 bases between them. The CDR3 length is 14 residues.